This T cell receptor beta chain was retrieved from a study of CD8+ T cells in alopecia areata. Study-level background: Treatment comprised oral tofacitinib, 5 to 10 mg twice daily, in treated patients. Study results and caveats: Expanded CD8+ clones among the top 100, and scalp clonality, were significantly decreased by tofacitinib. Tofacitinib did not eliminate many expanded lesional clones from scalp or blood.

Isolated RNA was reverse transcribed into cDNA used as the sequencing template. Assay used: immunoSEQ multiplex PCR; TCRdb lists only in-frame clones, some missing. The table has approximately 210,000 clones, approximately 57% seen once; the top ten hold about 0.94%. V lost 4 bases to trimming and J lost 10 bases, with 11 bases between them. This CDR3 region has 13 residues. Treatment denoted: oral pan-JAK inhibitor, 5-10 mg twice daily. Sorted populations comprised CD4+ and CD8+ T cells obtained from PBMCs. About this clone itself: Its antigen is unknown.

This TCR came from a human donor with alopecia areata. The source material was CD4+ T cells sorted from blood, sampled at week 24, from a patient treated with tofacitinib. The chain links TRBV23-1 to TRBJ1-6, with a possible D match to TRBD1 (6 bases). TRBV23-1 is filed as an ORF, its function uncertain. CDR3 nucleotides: TGCGCCAGCAGTCGAGGGGGGTACTCACCCCTCCACTTT. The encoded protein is CASSRGGYSPLHF.